What follows describes a single TCR beta chain. Trimming stripped 0 bases from V and 10 bases from J, with 21 bases between. CDR1 is GTSNPN, CDR2 SVGIG, per germline (reference sequence). The CDR3 extends over 15 amino acids. The entry originates in a study of blood T cell repertoires in COVID-19. Study as a whole: Both acute and convalescent COVID-19 samples were obtained from the United States, Italy and Spain.

In the original workflow: The assay estimated nucleated cells by amplifying reference gene primers. Clones were sequenced by immunoSEQ multiplex PCR, and TCRdb holds only the in-frame ones, with some missing. Clone size and V and J calls were adopted from that table, with D and trimming inferred from the DNA. The sample includes hundreds of thousands of clones, around 91% of them seen just once. V and J are TRBV30 and TRBJ1-1; TRBD1 is a possible D gene (5 bases). The sequence was collected from a man aged 30 to 45 who had recovered from COVID-19. Sequencing was carried out using PBMCs or T cells enriched from blood (not recorded which). Here the CDR3 DNA reads TGTGCCTGGAGTGTACAGGCAGGGAAAACGGTAGGAGCTTTCTTT. Translation: CAWSVQAGKTVGAFF.